The present TCR beta chain was sequenced within a study of shared clonotypes between healthy human individuals. Study-level findings and limits: Clonotypes that were shared across a few donors made up roughly 5% of naive CD4 clonotypes. Investigators collected only blood, and repertoires in tissues likely differ.

TCRdb's table, derived via immunoSEQ multiplex PCR, lists solely in-frame clones and lacks some. The table records more than 2 million clones, approximately 94% of them present only once. This CDR3 has 14 amino acids. CDR1 is SGDLS and CDR2 is YYNGEE in the germline V gene. V was trimmed by 4 bases and J by 0 bases, leaving 11 bases between them. Points on this clone: Its antigen is unidentified.

CD45RO-negative, CCR7-positively selected cells formed the naive CD8 fraction, excluding terminally differentiated effector memory CD45RA+ cells. Sequenced sample: naive CD8+ T cells sorted from blood. The source is a man aged 18 to 35 in good health. This chain uses TRBV9 with TRBJ2-7; no clear D gene. CDR3 sequence: CASSQVHSSYEQYF. The CDR3 DNA reads as TGTGCCAGCAGCCAGGTCCACAGCTCCTACGAGCAGTACTTC.